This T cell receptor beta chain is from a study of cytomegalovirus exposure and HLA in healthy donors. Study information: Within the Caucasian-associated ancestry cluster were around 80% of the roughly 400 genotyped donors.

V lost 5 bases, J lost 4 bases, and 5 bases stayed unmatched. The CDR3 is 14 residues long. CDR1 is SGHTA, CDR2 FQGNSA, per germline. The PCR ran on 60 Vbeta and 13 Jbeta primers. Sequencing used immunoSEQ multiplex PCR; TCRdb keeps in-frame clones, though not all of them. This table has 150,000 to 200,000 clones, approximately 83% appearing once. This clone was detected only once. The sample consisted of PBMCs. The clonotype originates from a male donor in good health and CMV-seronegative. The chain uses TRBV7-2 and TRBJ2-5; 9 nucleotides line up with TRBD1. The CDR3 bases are TGTGCCAGCAGCCCGACAGGGGGTCGAGAGACCCAGTACTTC. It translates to CASSPTGGRETQYF. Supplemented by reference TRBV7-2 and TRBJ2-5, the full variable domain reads GAGVSQSPSNKVTEKGKDVELRCDPISGHTALYWYRQSLGQGLEFLIYFQGNSAPDKSGLPSDRFSAERTGGSVSTLTIQRTQQEDSAVYLCASSPTGGRETQYFGPGTRLLVL.